This TCR beta chain came from a study of blood T cell repertoires in COVID-19. Study-level information: Acute and convalescent COVID-19 specimens originated in the United States, Italy and Spain. T cells, B-cell-depleted T cells, or PBMCs supplied cDNA or gDNA.

With 7 bases clipped from V and 9 bases from J, the junction kept 8 bases outside the gene matches. The CDR3 is 14 amino acids. CDR1 is MDHEN, CDR2 SYDVKM, per germline. Authors' methods: Quantification of nucleated cells was approximated via reference gene primer amplification. Using immunoSEQ multiplex PCR, the repertoire was profiled, and TCRdb retains in-frame clones only, with some absent. V and J calls plus clone size are reproduced from that table; the DNA served to infer D and trimming. The sample carries some 200,000 clones, roughly 81% recorded once. The TCR originated in a woman aged 45-65 years with active or convalescent COVID-19. The V call is TRBV28, the J call TRBJ1-6, with TRBD1 matching 8 bases. Sequencing was performed on peripheral blood. The CDR3 here is CASTSGQAVSPLHF. The CDR3 DNA reads TGTGCCAGCACCTCGGGACAGGCGGTTTCACCCCTCCACTTT.